The T cell receptor (beta chain) under discussion was sequenced for a study of blood T cell repertoires in COVID-19. Study-level information: PBMCs, B-cell-depleted T cells, or T cells were the source of the cDNA or gDNA that made up the material.

Measured with immunoSEQ multiplex PCR; TCRdb has only the in-frame clones, and not every one. The sample lists around 110,000 clones; roughly nine tenths were seen once. The CDR3 consists of 14 residues. Per germline, CDR1 ENHRY and CDR2 SYGVKD. V lost 7 bases, J lost 3 bases, and 15 bases lay in between. This clone appeared a single time. The specimen was peripheral blood. The chain recombines TRBV10-3 with TRBJ1-2; D unclear. The sequence came from a human donor with active COVID-19. The donor label of this sample is uncertain. This chain's CDR3 is CAITEGSSYYGYTF. The DNA for the CDR3 is TGTGCCATCACCGAGGGCAGTAGTTACTATGGCTACACCTTC.